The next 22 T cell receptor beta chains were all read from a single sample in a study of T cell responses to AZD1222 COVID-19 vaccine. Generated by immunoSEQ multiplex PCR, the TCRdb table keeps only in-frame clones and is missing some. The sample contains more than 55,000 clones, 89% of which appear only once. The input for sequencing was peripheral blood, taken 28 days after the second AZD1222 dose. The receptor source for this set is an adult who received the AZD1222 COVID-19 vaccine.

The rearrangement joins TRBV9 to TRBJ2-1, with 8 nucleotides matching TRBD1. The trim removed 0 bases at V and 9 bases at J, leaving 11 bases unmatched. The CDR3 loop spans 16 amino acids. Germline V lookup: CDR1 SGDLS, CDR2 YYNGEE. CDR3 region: CASSVAPQDRASEQFF. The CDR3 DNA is TGTGCCAGCAGCGTAGCTCCACAGGACAGGGCGAGTGAGCAGTTCTTC. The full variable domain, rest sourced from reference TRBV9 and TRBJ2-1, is DSGVTQTPKHLITATGQRVTLRCSPRSGDLSVYWYQQSLDQGLQFLIQYYNGEERAKGNILERFSAQQFPDLHSELNLSSLELGDSALYFCASSVAPQDRASEQFFGPGTRLTVL.

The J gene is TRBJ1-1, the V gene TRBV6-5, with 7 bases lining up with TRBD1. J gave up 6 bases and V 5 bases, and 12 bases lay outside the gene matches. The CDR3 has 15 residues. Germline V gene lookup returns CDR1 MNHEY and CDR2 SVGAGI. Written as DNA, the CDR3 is TGTGCCAGCAGTCCCACGGGACAGATGAGCTCTGAAGCTTTCTTT. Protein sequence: CASSPTGQMSSEAFF.

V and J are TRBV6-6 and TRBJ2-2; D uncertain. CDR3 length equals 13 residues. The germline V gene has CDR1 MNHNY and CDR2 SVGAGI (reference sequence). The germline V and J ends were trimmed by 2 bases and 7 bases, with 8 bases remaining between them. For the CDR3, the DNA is TGTGCCAGCAGTTACCGAGACGGCGGGGAGCTGTTTTTT. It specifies CASSYRDGGELFF.

CDR3 region: CAWSVGLAGGTDTQYF. The DNA of the CDR3 is TGTGCCTGGAGTGTAGGACTAGCGGGGGGCACAGATACGCAGTATTTT. The chain has TRBV30 and TRBJ2-3, with TRBD2 identical over 13 bases. Germline trimming cut 0 bases from V and 1 base from J; bases unmatched to any gene: 1. CDR3 length equals 16 residues. Germline CDR1 is GTSNPN and CDR2 is SVGIG (reference sequence).

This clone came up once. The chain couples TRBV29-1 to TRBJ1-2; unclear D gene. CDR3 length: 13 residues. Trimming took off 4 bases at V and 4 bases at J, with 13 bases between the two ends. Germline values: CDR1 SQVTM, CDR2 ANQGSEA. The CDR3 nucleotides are TGCAGCGTTGCCTCTTCCTCGGGCTATGGCTACACCTTC. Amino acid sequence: CSVASSSGYGYTF.

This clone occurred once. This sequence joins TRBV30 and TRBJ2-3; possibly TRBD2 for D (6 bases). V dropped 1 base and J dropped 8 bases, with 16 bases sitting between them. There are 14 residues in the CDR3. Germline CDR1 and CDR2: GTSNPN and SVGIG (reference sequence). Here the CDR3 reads CAWSAPGLLGTQYF. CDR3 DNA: TGTGCCTGGAGTGCCCCGGGACTCCTCGGTACGCAGTATTTT.

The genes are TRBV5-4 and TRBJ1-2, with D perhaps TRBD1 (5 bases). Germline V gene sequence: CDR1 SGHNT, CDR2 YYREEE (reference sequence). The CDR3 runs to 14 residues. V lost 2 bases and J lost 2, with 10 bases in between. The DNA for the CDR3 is TGTGCCAGCAGCTTTTCCAGGGACAACTATGGCTACACCTTC. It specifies CASSFSRDNYGYTF.

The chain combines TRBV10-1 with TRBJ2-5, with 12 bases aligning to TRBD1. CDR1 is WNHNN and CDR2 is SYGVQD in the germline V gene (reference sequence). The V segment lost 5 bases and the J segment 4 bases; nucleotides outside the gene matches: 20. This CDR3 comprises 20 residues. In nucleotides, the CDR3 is TGCGCCAGCAGTAATACGACCTTGGGACAGGGGGCCAAGAGGTCAGAGACCCAGTACTTC. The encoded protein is CASSNTTLGQGAKRSETQYF.

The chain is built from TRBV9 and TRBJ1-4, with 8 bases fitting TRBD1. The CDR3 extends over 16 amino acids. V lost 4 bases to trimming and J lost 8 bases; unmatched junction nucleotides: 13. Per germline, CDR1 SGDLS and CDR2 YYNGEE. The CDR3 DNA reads TGTGCCAGCAGCCCATACGGCGGACAGGGTCAAGAAAAACTGTTTTTT. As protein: CASSPYGGQGQEKLFF.

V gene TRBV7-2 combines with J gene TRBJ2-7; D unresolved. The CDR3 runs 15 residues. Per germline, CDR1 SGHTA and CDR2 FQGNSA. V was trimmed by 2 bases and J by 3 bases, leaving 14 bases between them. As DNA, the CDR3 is TGTGCCAGCAGCTTATCCCCCCTTGCCAGCTACGAGCAGTACTTC. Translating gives CASSLSPLASYEQYF.

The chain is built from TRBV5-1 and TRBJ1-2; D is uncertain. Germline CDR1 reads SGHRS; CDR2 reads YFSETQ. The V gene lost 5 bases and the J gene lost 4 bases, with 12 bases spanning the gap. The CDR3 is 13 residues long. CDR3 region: CASSTEGSYGYTF. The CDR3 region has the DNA TGCGCCAGCAGTACAGAGGGTAGCTATGGCTACACCTTC.

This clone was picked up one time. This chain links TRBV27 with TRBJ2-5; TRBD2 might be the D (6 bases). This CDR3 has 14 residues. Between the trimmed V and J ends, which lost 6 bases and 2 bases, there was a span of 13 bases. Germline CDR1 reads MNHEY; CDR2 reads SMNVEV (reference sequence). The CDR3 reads CASRLLGGQETQYF. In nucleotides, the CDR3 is TGTGCCAGCAGGCTCCTGGGGGGACAAGAGACCCAGTACTTC.

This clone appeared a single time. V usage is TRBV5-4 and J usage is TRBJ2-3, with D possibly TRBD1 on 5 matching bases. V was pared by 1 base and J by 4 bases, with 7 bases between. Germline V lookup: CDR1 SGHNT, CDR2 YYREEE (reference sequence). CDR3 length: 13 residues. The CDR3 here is CASSLRGPDTQYF. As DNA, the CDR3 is TGTGCCAGCAGCTTGAGGGGCCCAGATACGCAGTATTTT.

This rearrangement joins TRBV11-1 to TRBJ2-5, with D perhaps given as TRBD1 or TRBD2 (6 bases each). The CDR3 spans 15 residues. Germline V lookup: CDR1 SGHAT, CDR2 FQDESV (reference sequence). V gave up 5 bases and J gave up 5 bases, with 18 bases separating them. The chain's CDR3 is CASSPPPGAWETQYF. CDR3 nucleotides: TGTGCCAGCAGCCCCCCTCCGGGGGCGTGGGAGACCCAGTACTTC.

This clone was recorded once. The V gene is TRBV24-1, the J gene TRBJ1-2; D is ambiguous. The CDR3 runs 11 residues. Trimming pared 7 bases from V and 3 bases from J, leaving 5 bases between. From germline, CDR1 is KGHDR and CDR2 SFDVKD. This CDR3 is CATRGDYGYTF. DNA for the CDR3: TGTGCCACCAGGGGAGACTATGGCTACACCTTC.

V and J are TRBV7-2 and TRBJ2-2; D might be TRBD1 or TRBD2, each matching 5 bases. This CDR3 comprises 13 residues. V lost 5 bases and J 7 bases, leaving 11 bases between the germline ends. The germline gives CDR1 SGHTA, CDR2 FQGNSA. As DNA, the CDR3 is TGTGCCAGCAGCCGGGGCCAATACGGGGAGCTGTTTTTT. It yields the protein CASSRGQYGELFF.

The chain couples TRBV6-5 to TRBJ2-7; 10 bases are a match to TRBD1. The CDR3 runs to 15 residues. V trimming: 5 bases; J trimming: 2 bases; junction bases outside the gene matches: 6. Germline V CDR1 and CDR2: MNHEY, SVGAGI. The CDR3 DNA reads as TGTGCCAGCAGTCGCTCCGGGACAGGGGCCTACGAGCAGTACTTC. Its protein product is CASSRSGTGAYEQYF.

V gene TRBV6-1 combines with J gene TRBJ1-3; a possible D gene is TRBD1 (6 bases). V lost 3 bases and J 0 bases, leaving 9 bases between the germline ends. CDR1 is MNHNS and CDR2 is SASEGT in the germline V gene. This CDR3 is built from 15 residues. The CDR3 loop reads CASSEQGSSGNTIYF. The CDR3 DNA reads TGTGCCAGCAGTGAGCAGGGGTCCTCTGGAAACACCATATATTTT.

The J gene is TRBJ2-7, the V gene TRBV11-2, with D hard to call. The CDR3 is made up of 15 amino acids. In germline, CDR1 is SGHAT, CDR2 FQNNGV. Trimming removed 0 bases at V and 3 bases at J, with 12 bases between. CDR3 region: CASSLEGGARYEQYF. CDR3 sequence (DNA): TGTGCCAGCAGCTTAGAGGGCGGAGCGCGCTACGAGCAGTACTTC.

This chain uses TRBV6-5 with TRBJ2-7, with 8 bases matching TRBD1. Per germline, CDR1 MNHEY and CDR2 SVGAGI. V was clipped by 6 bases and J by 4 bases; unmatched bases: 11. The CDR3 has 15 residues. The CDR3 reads CASSPSPGGAYEQYF. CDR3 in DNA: TGTGCCAGCAGCCCCTCACCAGGGGGCGCGTACGAGCAGTACTTC.

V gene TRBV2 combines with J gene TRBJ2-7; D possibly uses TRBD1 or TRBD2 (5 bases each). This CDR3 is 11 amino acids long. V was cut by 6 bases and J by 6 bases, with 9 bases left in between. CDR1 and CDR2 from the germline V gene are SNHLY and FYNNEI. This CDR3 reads CASRGTSEQYF. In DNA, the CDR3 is TGTGCCAGCAGGGGGACGTCCGAGCAGTACTTC.

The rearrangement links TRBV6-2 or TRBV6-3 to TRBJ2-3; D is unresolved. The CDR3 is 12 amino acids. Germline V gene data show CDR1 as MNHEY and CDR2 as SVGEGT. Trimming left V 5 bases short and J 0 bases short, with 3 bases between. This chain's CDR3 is CASSISTDTQYF. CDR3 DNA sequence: TGTGCCAGCAGTATAAGCACAGATACGCAGTATTTT.